The sequence of this TCR beta chain was determined in a study of blood T cell repertoires in COVID-19. Assay: immunoSEQ multiplex PCR; the TCRdb copy retains only in-frame clones and omits some. The data contain 200,000 to 250,000 clones, more than 70% of them seen just once; the ten biggest clones take up about 2.1%. The CDR3 sequence is 12 residues long. The V end was cut by 3 bases, the J end by 9 bases, with 8 bases between. The TCR was taken from a middle-aged woman who had recovered from COVID-19. This chain uses TRBV12-3 or TRBV12-4 with TRBJ2-2; D call uncertain. The source material was peripheral blood. In DNA form, the CDR3 reads TGTGCCAGCAGTTTCTTCAGGAGGGAGCTGTTTTTT. This gives the protein CASSFFRRELFF.